These T cell receptor beta chains were read from a single sample in a study of breast tumors, draining lymph nodes, adjacent tissues. Each CDR3 protein gets one entry after TCRdb re-called the multiplex PCR reads with MiXCR. The sample yields under 75,000 distinct CDR3 sequences, approximately 54% seen once. The specimen was breast tumor tissue. The receptors here all came from a female donor with breast cancer. Some clones in this sample may be carry-over from other donors' samples. CDR3s include the opening cysteine and the closing phenylalanine or tryptophan. Each record gives: D gene, V gene, clone size, CDR3 length, J gene, CDR3 protein, CDR3 DNA. A D gene is named only where the DNA matches it firmly. Clone size is not always given. Where it is, it says once, few, many or a class for expanded clones.

D gene: TRBD2
V gene: TRBV7-9
clone size: NA
CDR3 length: 13
J gene: TRBJ2-1
CDR3 protein: CASSGLAGEGWFF
CDR3 DNA: TGTGCCAGCAGCGGACTAGCGGGAGAGGGGTGGTTCTTC

D gene: TRBD1
V gene: TRBV11-2
clone size: NA
CDR3 length: 17
J gene: TRBJ2-2
CDR3 protein: CASSPQIGQGSTGELFF
CDR3 DNA: TGTGCCAGCAGCCCTCAGATCGGACAGGGTAGCACCGGGGAGCTGTTTTTT

D gene: NA
V gene: TRBV19
clone size: NA
CDR3 length: 14
J gene: TRBJ2-3
CDR3 protein: CASSTSRDRDTQYF
CDR3 DNA: TGTGCCAGTAGTACCAGCCGGGACCGAGATACGCAGTATTTT

D gene: TRBD2
V gene: TRBV29-1
clone size: NA
CDR3 length: 12
J gene: TRBJ2-1
CDR3 protein: CSLASGSNEQFF
CDR3 DNA: TGCAGCTTAGCTAGCGGGAGTAATGAGCAGTTCTTC

D gene: NA
V gene: TRBV12-3/TRBV12-4
clone size: many
CDR3 length: 13
J gene: TRBJ1-2
CDR3 protein: CASRGTGDYGYTF
CDR3 DNA: TGTGCCAGCAGAGGTACAGGTGACTATGGCTACACCTTC

D gene: TRBD1
V gene: TRBV30
clone size: NA
CDR3 length: 14
J gene: TRBJ2-3
CDR3 protein: CAWSLGQPGDTQYF
CDR3 DNA: TGTGCCTGGTCTCTGGGACAGCCCGGGGATACGCAGTATTTT

D gene: NA
V gene: TRBV5-1
clone size: NA
CDR3 length: 19
J gene: TRBJ2-7
CDR3 protein: CASSLAAANTYGYTYEQYF
CDR3 DNA: TGCGCCAGCAGCTTGGCGGCAGCTAATACATATGGCTACACCTACGAGCAGTACTTC

D gene: NA
V gene: TRBV20-1
clone size: NA
CDR3 length: 15
J gene: TRBJ2-7
CDR3 protein: CSASSLKRAPYEQYF
CDR3 DNA: TGCAGTGCCAGCAGTCTCAAGCGGGCCCCTTACGAGCAGTACTTC

D gene: NA
V gene: TRBV5-1
clone size: few
CDR3 length: 15
J gene: TRBJ1-3
CDR3 protein: CASSLSTGRGNTIYF
CDR3 DNA: TGCGCCAGCAGCTTGTCTACGGGTAGGGGAAACACCATATATTTT

D gene: NA
V gene: TRBV7-2
clone size: once
CDR3 length: 12
J gene: TRBJ1-3
CDR3 protein: CASNSQTNTMYF
CDR3 DNA: TGTGCCAGCAACTCTCAAACGAACACCATGTATTTT

D gene: NA
V gene: TRBV2
clone size: NA
CDR3 length: 14
J gene: TRBJ2-1
CDR3 protein: CASSPEAAYNEQFF
CDR3 DNA: TGTGCCAGCAGTCCGGAAGCAGCTTACAATGAGCAGTTCTTC

D gene: TRBD1
V gene: TRBV2
clone size: NA
CDR3 length: 10
J gene: TRBJ1-4
CDR3 protein: CASSKDRAMF
CDR3 DNA: TGTGCCAGCAGTAAGGACAGGGCGATGTTT

D gene: TRBD1
V gene: TRBV14
clone size: few
CDR3 length: 13
J gene: TRBJ1-2
CDR3 protein: CASSPGTVGGYTF
CDR3 DNA: TGTGCCAGCAGCCCAGGGACAGTTGGTGGCTACACCTTC

D gene: NA
V gene: TRBV11-2
clone size: NA
CDR3 length: 15
J gene: TRBJ1-5
CDR3 protein: CASSLVRRHNQPQHF
CDR3 DNA: TGTGCCAGCAGCTTGGTCAGGCGGCACAATCAGCCCCAGCATTTT

D gene: NA
V gene: TRBV5-8
clone size: many
CDR3 length: 12
J gene: TRBJ1-5
CDR3 protein: CASSRFNQPQHF
CDR3 DNA: TGTGCCAGCAGCCGATTCAATCAGCCCCAGCATTTT

D gene: TRBD2
V gene: TRBV24-1
clone size: NA
CDR3 length: 16
J gene: TRBJ2-1
CDR3 protein: CATSDYGLAGLNEQFF
CDR3 DNA: TGTGCCACCAGTGACTACGGACTAGCGGGATTAAATGAGCAGTTCTTC

D gene: TRBD2
V gene: TRBV7-9
clone size: NA
CDR3 length: 20
J gene: TRBJ2-3
CDR3 protein: CASSLWGGLAGVDPTDTQYF
CDR3 DNA: TGTGCCAGCAGCTTATGGGGGGGGCTAGCGGGAGTGGACCCCACAGATACGCAGTATTTT

D gene: NA
V gene: TRBV27
clone size: many
CDR3 length: 17
J gene: TRBJ2-1
CDR3 protein: CASSWGGELSSYNEQFF
CDR3 DNA: TGTGCCAGCAGTTGGGGTGGGGAACTTTCCTCTTACAATGAGCAGTTCTTC

D gene: NA
V gene: TRBV28
clone size: many
CDR3 length: 13
J gene: TRBJ2-3
CDR3 protein: CASSWNNEGTQYF
CDR3 DNA: TGTGCCAGCAGTTGGAACAACGAGGGCACGCAGTATTTT

D gene: TRBD2
V gene: TRBV9
clone size: many
CDR3 length: 17
J gene: TRBJ2-2
CDR3 protein: CASSVGAGGLGTGELFF
CDR3 DNA: TGTGCCAGCAGCGTAGGGGCGGGGGGGCTGGGCACCGGGGAGCTGTTTTTT

D gene: NA
V gene: TRBV20-1
clone size: NA
CDR3 length: 13
J gene: TRBJ2-2
CDR3 protein: CSARDFKGGELFF
CDR3 DNA: TGCAGTGCTAGAGATTTTAAGGGCGGGGAGCTGTTTTTT

D gene: NA
V gene: TRBV12-3/TRBV12-4
clone size: many
CDR3 length: 16
J gene: TRBJ2-3
CDR3 protein: CASSVEGWGGTDTQYF
CDR3 DNA: TGTGCCAGCAGTGTGGAAGGGTGGGGGGGCACAGATACGCAGTATTTT

D gene: NA
V gene: TRBV29-1
clone size: once
CDR3 length: 19
J gene: TRBJ2-1
CDR3 protein: CSVLRPGGRGGSSYNEQFF
CDR3 DNA: TGCAGCGTTCTACGCCCAGGAGGGAGGGGGGGGAGCTCCTACAATGAGCAGTTCTTC

D gene: TRBD2
V gene: TRBV20-1
clone size: NA
CDR3 length: 18
J gene: TRBJ2-1
CDR3 protein: CSARPNLAGGRWYNEQFF
CDR3 DNA: TGCAGTGCTAGACCAAATTTAGCGGGGGGACGGTGGTACAATGAGCAGTTCTTC

D gene: NA
V gene: TRBV11-2
clone size: many
CDR3 length: 16
J gene: TRBJ2-7
CDR3 protein: CASSLGHRVSSYEQYF
CDR3 DNA: TGTGCCAGCAGCTTAGGTCACAGGGTCTCCTCCTACGAGCAGTACTTC

D gene: TRBD1
V gene: TRBV20-1
clone size: NA
CDR3 length: 14
J gene: TRBJ1-6
CDR3 protein: CSTPSGTVSAPLHF
CDR3 DNA: TGCAGTACCCCGAGTGGGACAGTGAGTGCACCCCTCCACTTT

D gene: NA
V gene: TRBV20-1
clone size: many
CDR3 length: 13
J gene: TRBJ2-5
CDR3 protein: CSARESGSKTQYF
CDR3 DNA: TGCAGTGCTAGAGAGTCCGGGTCGAAGACCCAGTACTTC

D gene: TRBD1
V gene: TRBV9
clone size: NA
CDR3 length: 17
J gene: TRBJ2-3
CDR3 protein: CASSVAAGGQGTNERYF
CDR3 DNA: TGTGCCAGCAGCGTAGCCGCCGGGGGACAGGGGACCAACGAGCGGTATTTT

D gene: NA
V gene: TRBV28
clone size: few
CDR3 length: 15
J gene: TRBJ1-1
CDR3 protein: CASSSAPGLNTEAFF
CDR3 DNA: TGTGCCAGCAGTTCAGCACCAGGGTTGAACACTGAAGCTTTCTTT

D gene: NA
V gene: TRBV30
clone size: many
CDR3 length: 13
J gene: TRBJ2-5
CDR3 protein: CAWSVPGVKPQYF
CDR3 DNA: TGTGCCTGGAGTGTTCCGGGGGTAAAGCCCCAGTACTTC

D gene: NA
V gene: TRBV2
clone size: NA
CDR3 length: 17
J gene: TRBJ2-4
CDR3 protein: CASSEVRVTGVSDIQYF
CDR3 DNA: TGTGCCAGCAGTGAAGTTAGAGTAACCGGGGTTTCTGACATTCAGTACTTC

D gene: NA
V gene: TRBV7-2
clone size: many
CDR3 length: 15
J gene: TRBJ2-7
CDR3 protein: CASSPRAGEDYEQYF
CDR3 DNA: TGTGCCAGCAGCCCCCGAGCGGGCGAGGACTACGAGCAGTACTTC

D gene: NA
V gene: TRBV29-1
clone size: few
CDR3 length: 18
J gene: TRBJ2-2
CDR3 protein: CSVVPYLTGWRNTGELSW
CDR3 DNA: TGCAGCGTTGTTCCGTATTTAACAGGGTGGAGGAACACCGGGGAGCTGTCTTGG

D gene: NA
V gene: TRBV20-1
clone size: large
CDR3 length: 11
J gene: TRBJ1-4
CDR3 protein: CSAGYRDKLFF
CDR3 DNA: TGCAGTGCAGGGTACAGGGACAAACTGTTTTTT

D gene: NA
V gene: TRBV25-1
clone size: NA
CDR3 length: 15
J gene: TRBJ2-7
CDR3 protein: CASSELRISTYEQYF
CDR3 DNA: TGTGCCAGCAGTGAATTAAGGATCTCCACCTACGAGCAGTACTTC

D gene: NA
V gene: TRBV7-2
clone size: NA
CDR3 length: 17
J gene: TRBJ1-2
CDR3 protein: CASSLRDDTPRSYGYTF
CDR3 DNA: TGTGCCAGCAGCTTACGGGACGACACCCCGCGTAGCTATGGCTACACCTTC

D gene: TRBD1
V gene: TRBV13
clone size: NA
CDR3 length: 14
J gene: TRBJ2-7
CDR3 protein: CASSLVSTGGEQYF
CDR3 DNA: TGTGCCAGCAGCTTAGTGTCCACAGGGGGCGAGCAGTACTTC

D gene: NA
V gene: TRBV9
clone size: many
CDR3 length: 13
J gene: TRBJ1-1
CDR3 protein: CASSDQGNTEAFF
CDR3 DNA: TGTGCCAGCAGCGATCAGGGCAACACTGAAGCTTTCTTT

D gene: NA
V gene: TRBV24-1
clone size: NA
CDR3 length: 12
J gene: TRBJ2-1
CDR3 protein: CATSDLPNEQFF
CDR3 DNA: TGTGCCACCAGTGATTTACCGAATGAGCAGTTCTTC

D gene: TRBD1
V gene: TRBV4-2
clone size: large
CDR3 length: 16
J gene: TRBJ1-3
CDR3 protein: CASSQSAGGLGNTIYF
CDR3 DNA: TGTGCCAGCAGCCAATCCGCAGGGGGCCTGGGAAACACCATATATTTT

D gene: TRBD1
V gene: TRBV15
clone size: few
CDR3 length: 16
J gene: TRBJ1-1
CDR3 protein: CATSRGVQGAKTEAFF
CDR3 DNA: TGTGCCACCAGCAGAGGGGTACAGGGGGCGAAAACTGAAGCTTTCTTT

D gene: TRBD2
V gene: TRBV5-1
clone size: NA
CDR3 length: 15
J gene: TRBJ2-1
CDR3 protein: CASSFDGTSRYEQFF
CDR3 DNA: TGCGCCAGCAGCTTCGACGGGACTAGCAGGTATGAGCAGTTCTTC

D gene: TRBD2
V gene: TRBV2
clone size: NA
CDR3 length: 15
J gene: TRBJ2-7
CDR3 protein: CASSLGLAGALEQYF
CDR3 DNA: TGTGCCAGCAGCCTAGGACTAGCGGGGGCCCTCGAGCAGTACTTC

D gene: TRBD1
V gene: TRBV20-1
clone size: many
CDR3 length: 12
J gene: TRBJ2-7
CDR3 protein: CSSKDRGYEQYF
CDR3 DNA: TGCAGTTCAAAGGACAGGGGTTACGAGCAGTACTTC

D gene: TRBD2
V gene: TRBV11-2
clone size: many
CDR3 length: 18
J gene: TRBJ2-1
CDR3 protein: CASSLAPGLAGGLGEQFF
CDR3 DNA: TGTGCCAGCAGCTTAGCCCCGGGACTAGCGGGGGGGCTAGGTGAGCAGTTCTTC

D gene: NA
V gene: TRBV28
clone size: medium-sized
CDR3 length: 14
J gene: TRBJ1-4
CDR3 protein: CASSSAATNEKLFF
CDR3 DNA: TGTGCCAGCAGTTCTGCTGCAACTAATGAAAAACTGTTTTTT

D gene: NA
V gene: TRBV20-1
clone size: once
CDR3 length: 15
J gene: TRBJ2-3
CDR3 protein: CSANGGTLHYNEQYF
CDR3 DNA: TGCAGTGCCAATGGGGGGACATTACATTACAATGAGCAGTATTTT

D gene: TRBD1
V gene: TRBV12-3/TRBV12-4
clone size: NA
CDR3 length: 13
J gene: TRBJ1-2
CDR3 protein: CASILTGGDGYAF
CDR3 DNA: TGTGCCAGCATCCTCACAGGGGGCGATGGCTACGCCTTC

D gene: NA
V gene: TRBV6-5
clone size: many
CDR3 length: 14
J gene: TRBJ2-7
CDR3 protein: CASSHDSVRYEQYF
CDR3 DNA: TGTGCCAGCAGTCACGACAGCGTTCGCTACGAGCAGTACTTC

D gene: NA
V gene: TRBV20-1
clone size: NA
CDR3 length: 14
J gene: TRBJ1-4
CDR3 protein: CSAFPGTGSEKLFF
CDR3 DNA: TGCAGTGCTTTCCCCGGGACTGGTAGTGAAAAACTGTTTTTT

D gene: TRBD1
V gene: TRBV5-1
clone size: NA
CDR3 length: 12
J gene: TRBJ1-2
CDR3 protein: CASSLTGDSYTF
CDR3 DNA: TGCGCCAGCAGCTTAACAGGGGATTCCTACACCTTC

D gene: NA
V gene: TRBV19
clone size: NA
CDR3 length: 15
J gene: TRBJ1-4
CDR3 protein: CASSTQGGSNEKLFF
CDR3 DNA: TGTGCCAGTAGTACCCAGGGAGGGAGTAATGAAAAACTGTTTTTT